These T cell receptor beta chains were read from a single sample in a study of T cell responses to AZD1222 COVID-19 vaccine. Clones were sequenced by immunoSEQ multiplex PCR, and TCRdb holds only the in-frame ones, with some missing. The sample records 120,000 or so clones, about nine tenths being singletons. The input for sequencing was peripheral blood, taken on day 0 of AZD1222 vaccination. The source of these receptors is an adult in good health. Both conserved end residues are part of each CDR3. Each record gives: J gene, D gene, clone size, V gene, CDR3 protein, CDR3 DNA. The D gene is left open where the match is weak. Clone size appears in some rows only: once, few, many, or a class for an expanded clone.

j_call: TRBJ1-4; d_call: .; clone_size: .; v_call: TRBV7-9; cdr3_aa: CASSLDGRYEKLFF; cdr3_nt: TGTGCCAGCAGCCTGGACGGGCGTTATGAAAAACTGTTTTTT
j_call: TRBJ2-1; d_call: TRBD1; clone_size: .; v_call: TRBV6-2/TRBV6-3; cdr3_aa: CASRPSRGQGGYNEQFF; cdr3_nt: TGTGCCAGCAGACCTTCCCGGGGACAGGGGGGATACAATGAGCAGTTCTTC
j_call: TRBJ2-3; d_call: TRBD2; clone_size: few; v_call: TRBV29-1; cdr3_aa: CSVEREGGSDTQYF; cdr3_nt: TGCAGCGTCGAGCGGGAGGGGGGGTCAGATACGCAGTATTTT
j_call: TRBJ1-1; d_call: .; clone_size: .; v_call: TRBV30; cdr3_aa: CAWSVRNWNTEAFF; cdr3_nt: TGTGCCTGGAGTGTACGAAACTGGAACACTGAAGCTTTCTTT
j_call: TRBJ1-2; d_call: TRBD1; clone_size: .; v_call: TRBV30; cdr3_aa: CAWSVGQGSSYGYTF; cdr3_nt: TGTGCCTGGAGTGTAGGACAGGGCTCTTCCTATGGCTACACCTTC
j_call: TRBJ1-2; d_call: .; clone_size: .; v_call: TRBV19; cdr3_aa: CASSIAGTTGGYTF; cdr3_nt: TGTGCCAGTAGTATAGCCGGGACCACAGGGGGCTACACCTTC
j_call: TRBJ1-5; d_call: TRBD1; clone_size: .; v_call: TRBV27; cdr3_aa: CASSSRTGGWQPQHF; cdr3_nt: TGTGCCAGCAGTTCGAGGACAGGAGGGTGGCAGCCCCAGCATTTT
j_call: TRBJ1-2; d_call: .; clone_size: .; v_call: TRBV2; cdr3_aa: CASEGNNYGYTF; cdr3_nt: TGTGCCAGCGAAGGCAATAACTATGGCTACACCTTC
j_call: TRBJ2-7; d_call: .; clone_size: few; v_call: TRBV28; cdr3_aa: CASSLKGYEQYF; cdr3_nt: TGTGCCAGCAGTTTAAAGGGGTACGAGCAGTACTTC
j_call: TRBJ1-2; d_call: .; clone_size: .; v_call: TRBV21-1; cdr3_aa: CASSKVAHAYGYTF; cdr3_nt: TGTGCCAGCAGCAAAGTCGCCCACGCGTATGGCTACACCTTC
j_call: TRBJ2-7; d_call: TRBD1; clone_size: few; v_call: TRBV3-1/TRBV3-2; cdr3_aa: CASSQDPQGVGYYEQYF; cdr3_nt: TGTGCCAGCAGCCAAGACCCGCAGGGGGTGGGTTACTACGAGCAGTACTTC
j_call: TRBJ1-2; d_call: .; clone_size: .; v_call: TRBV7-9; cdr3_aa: CASSPDSHQNYGYTF; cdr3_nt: TGTGCCAGCAGCCCGGACAGTCACCAGAACTATGGCTACACCTTC
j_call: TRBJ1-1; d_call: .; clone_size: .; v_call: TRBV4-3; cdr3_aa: CASSQDRAYEAFF; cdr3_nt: TGCGCCAGCAGCCAAGATAGGGCGTATGAAGCTTTCTTT
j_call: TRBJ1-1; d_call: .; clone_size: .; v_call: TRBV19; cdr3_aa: CASSRDGMNTEAFF; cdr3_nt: TGTGCCAGTAGTCGCGACGGAATGAACACTGAAGCTTTCTTT
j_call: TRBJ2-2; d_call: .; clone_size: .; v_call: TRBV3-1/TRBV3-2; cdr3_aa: CASSQGTRATGELFF; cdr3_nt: TGTGCCAGCAGCCAAGGTACCAGAGCTACCGGGGAGCTGTTTTTT
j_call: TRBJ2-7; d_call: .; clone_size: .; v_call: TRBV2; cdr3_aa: CASSEAQGSYYEQYF; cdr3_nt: TGTGCCAGCAGTGAAGCACAGGGCTCCTACTACGAGCAGTACTTC
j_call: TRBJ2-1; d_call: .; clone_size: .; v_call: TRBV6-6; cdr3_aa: CASSFVVKGGITLDDEQFF; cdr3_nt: TGTGCCAGCAGCTTCGTGGTTAAGGGCGGGATAACATTAGACGATGAGCAGTTCTTC
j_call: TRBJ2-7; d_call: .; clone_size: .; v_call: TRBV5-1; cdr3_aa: CASSLEGGGAYEQYF; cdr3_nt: TGCGCCAGCAGCTTGGAAGGGGGTGGCGCCTACGAGCAGTACTTC
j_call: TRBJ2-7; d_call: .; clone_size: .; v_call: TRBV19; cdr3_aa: CASSIDYGGTYEQYF; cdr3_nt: TGTGCCAGTAGTATAGATTACGGCGGAACCTACGAGCAGTACTTC
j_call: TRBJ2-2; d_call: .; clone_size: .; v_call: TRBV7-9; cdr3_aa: CASTLTSNTGELFF; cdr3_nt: TGTGCCAGCACCCTGACATCGAACACCGGGGAGCTGTTTTTT
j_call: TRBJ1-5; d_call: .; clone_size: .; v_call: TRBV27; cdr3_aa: CASSLGNYQPQHF; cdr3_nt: TGTGCCAGCAGTTTGGGGAACTATCAGCCCCAGCATTTT